Below are 5 T cell receptor beta chains sequenced from a single sample in a study of cytomegalovirus exposure and HLA in healthy donors. The PCR used 60 Vbeta and 13 Jbeta primers. Data came from immunoSEQ multiplex PCR; TCRdb stores just in-frame clones and leaves some out. The sample has about 120,000 clones, around 70% seen once. Sequences were obtained from PBMCs. These receptors were collected from a man in his forties or fifties in good health and CMV-seropositive.

The rearrangement links TRBV27 to TRBJ2-7; TRBD1 matches 7 bases. Germline trimming cut 2 bases from V and 7 bases from J; bases unmatched to any gene: 5. In germline, CDR1 is MNHEY, CDR2 SMNVEV (reference sequence). This CDR3 spans 13 amino acids. The DNA of the CDR3 is TGTGCCAGCAGTTTAGACAGGGCGATGGAGCAGTACTTC. It translates to CASSLDRAMEQYF.

The gene calls are TRBV5-1 and TRBJ2-1, with 13 bases aligning to TRBD2. The V segment lost 1 base and the J segment 5 bases; nucleotides outside the gene matches: 3. Germline loops: CDR1 SGHRS, CDR2 YFSETQ. The CDR3 runs to 16 residues. This CDR3 is CASSLTSGGGNNEQFF. CDR3 nucleotide sequence: TGCGCCAGCAGCTTGACTAGCGGGGGGGGTAACAATGAGCAGTTCTTC. The full variable domain, rest sourced from reference TRBV5-1 and TRBJ2-1, is KAGVTQTPRYLIKTRGQQVTLSCSPISGHRSVSWYQQTPGQGLQFLFEYFSETQRNKGNFPGRFSGRQFSNSRSEMNVSTLELGDSALYLCASSLTSGGGNNEQFFGPGTRLTVL.

J is TRBJ2-5 and V is TRBV27; TRBD2 matches at 15 bases. The CDR3 covers 17 residues. The germline gives CDR1 MNHEY, CDR2 SMNVEV (reference sequence). V dropped 6 bases and J dropped 5; count of bases not matched to a gene: 10. The DNA for the CDR3 is TGTGCCAGCAGCTTCGGACTAGCGGGAGGGCCTATGGAGACCCAGTACTTC. Protein sequence: CASSFGLAGGPMETQYF.

This chain links TRBV7-2 with TRBJ1-1; 7 bases map to TRBD1. Germline V CDR1 and CDR2: SGHTA, FQGNSA. The ends lost 5 bases at V and 5 bases at J; junction bases unmatched: 11. This CDR3 has 15 amino acids. CDR3 coding DNA: TGTGCCAGCAGCGCGGTTACAGGGGTTGGTACTGAAGCTTTCTTT. Its protein is CASSAVTGVGTEAFF.

This chain joins TRBV15 and TRBJ1-5; 7 bases match TRBD1. Trimming cost V 5 bases and J 0 bases; bases outside gene matches: 4. The V gene's germline CDR1 is LNHNV and CDR2 YYDKDF (reference sequence). The CDR3 has 15 amino acids. CDR3 sequence reads: CATSGGQFSNQPQHF. The CDR3 nucleotides are TGTGCCACCAGCGGGGGACAGTTTAGCAATCAGCCCCAGCATTTT.